The 31 T cell receptor beta chains below were found in one sample sequenced in a study of shared clonotypes between healthy human individuals. Generated by immunoSEQ multiplex PCR, the TCRdb table keeps only in-frame clones and is missing some. The sample contains about a million clones, approximately 75% of which appear only once. Sequencing input: memory CD4+ T cells from PBMCs. Subset here: CD45RA-negative fraction. The receptors here all came from a man aged 18 to 30 in good health. Some clones in this sample may be carry-over from other donors' samples.

This clone was seen only a few times. V and J are TRBV5-4 and TRBJ1-1, with D uncertain. Between the trimmed V and J ends, which lost 4 bases and 4 bases, there was a span of 17 bases. Germline CDR1 reads SGHNT; CDR2 reads YYREEE (reference sequence). CDR3 length: 15 amino acids. The CDR3 region is CASSASRHWSTEAFF. The CDR3 DNA reads TGTGCCAGCAGCGCGTCCAGGCACTGGTCCACTGAAGCTTTCTTT.

The sample holds one count of this clone. This chain joins TRBV18 and TRBJ1-2; TRBD1 matches at 9 bases. Germline V gene data show CDR1 as KGHSH and CDR2 as LQKENI. After removal of 1 base from V and 6 bases from J, the junction contained 3 bases not matched to a gene. The CDR3 contains 14 residues. CDR3 DNA sequence: TGTGCCAGCTCACCACTGGGACAGGGCCATGGCTACACCTTC. It specifies CASSPLGQGHGYTF.

This clone was picked up a small number of times. The chain carries TRBV5-6 and TRBJ2-7; D may be TRBD1 (6 bases). The CDR3 is 15 amino acids. CDR1 and CDR2 from the germline V gene are SGHDT and YYEEEE. V was cut by 1 base and J by 0 bases, with 11 bases left in between. The CDR3 DNA reads as TGTGCCAGCAGCTTGACAGGGACCTCCTCCTACGAGCAGTACTTC. Translated, it gives CASSLTGTSSYEQYF.

The V gene is TRBV2, the J gene TRBJ1-2; possible D gene TRBD1, 6 bases. Germline CDR1 is SNHLY and CDR2 is FYNNEI. Trimming shortened V by 8 bases and J by 4 bases, and 17 bases separated the two germline ends. The CDR3 contains 14 residues. This CDR3 is CASYTGHDIYGYTF. The CDR3 DNA sequence: TGTGCCAGCTATACGGGACACGATATCTATGGCTACACCTTC.

The chain couples TRBV5-4 to TRBJ2-1, with D maybe TRBD2 (6 bases). Trimming took 0 bases from V and 7 from J, leaving 26 bases between them. Germline-derived CDR1 and CDR2 are SGHNT and YYREEE (reference sequence). There are 19 residues in the CDR3. CDR3 amino acids: CASSLVRGALAGRMNEQFF. DNA for the CDR3: TGTGCCAGCAGCTTGGTCCGAGGGGCCTTGGCGGGACGGATGAATGAGCAGTTCTTC. Full variable domain (remainder filled in from reference TRBV5-4 and TRBJ2-1): ETGVTQSPTHLIKTRGQQVTLRCSSQSGHNTVSWYQQALGQGPQFIFQYYREEENGRGNFPPRFSGLQFPNYSSELNVNALELDDSALYLCASSLVRGALAGRMNEQFFGPGTRLTVL.

This sequence joins TRBV5-4 and TRBJ2-3, with D tentatively TRBD2 (5 bases). V lost 2 bases, J lost 7 bases, and 5 bases lay in between. The CDR3 runs to 11 residues. Germline V CDR1 and CDR2: SGHNT, YYREEE (reference sequence). This CDR3 is CASSFGNTQYF. The CDR3 DNA reads as TGTGCCAGCAGCTTCGGGAATACGCAGTATTTT.

The chain recombines TRBV5-1 with TRBJ2-3; 8 bases match TRBD1. The CDR3 loop spans 15 amino acids. J gave up 3 bases and V 4 bases, and 7 bases lay outside the gene matches. CDR1 and CDR2 from the germline V gene are SGHRS and YFSETQ. The CDR3 region has the DNA TGCGCCAGCAGCCCCGGACAGGGATTGACAGATACGCAGTATTTT. It encodes CASSPGQGLTDTQYF.

The CDR3 sequence: CASSLSRGSDTQYF. CDR3 bases: TGTGCCAGCAGCCTGTCTAGGGGGTCTGATACGCAGTATTTT. This sequence joins TRBV28 and TRBJ2-3; D is possibly TRBD1 (6 bases). The germline CDR1 and CDR2 sequences are MDHEN and SYDVKM. V shed 6 bases and J shed 6 bases, with 16 bases lying between them. The length of the CDR3 is 14 residues.

The V and J genes are TRBV18 and TRBJ2-2; maybe TRBD1 (5 bases). Deletions cut 1 base from V and 1 base from J, with 10 bases between. The germline CDR1 and CDR2 sequences are KGHSH and LQKENI. This CDR3 spans 16 amino acids. For the CDR3, the DNA is TGTGCCAGCTCACCACTTTGGCAGGGGAACACCGGGGAGCTGTTTTTT. This translates into CASSPLWQGNTGELFF.

A remark on this clone: At one end the junction does not follow the germline gene, possibly because of a read error. The rearrangement links TRBV2 to TRBJ2-7, with 9 bases lining up with TRBD1. CDR3 length: 12 amino acids. Germline CDR1 and CDR2: SNHLY and FYNNEI. CDR3 amino acids: CASSPGDRALPF. Written as DNA, the CDR3 is TGTGCCAGCAGTCCTGGGGACAGGGCCTTACCCTTC.

This chain links TRBV7-8 with TRBJ2-7; TRBD1 agrees at 10 bases. Germline values: CDR1 SGHVS, CDR2 FQNEAQ. CDR3 length: 16 amino acids. Trimming took 0 bases from V and 4 from J; bases not matched to a gene: 6. Here the CDR3 reads CASSLANRDRGYEQYF. The CDR3 nucleotides read TGTGCCAGCAGCTTAGCGAACAGGGACAGGGGTTACGAGCAGTACTTC.

The V and J genes are TRBV4-3 and TRBJ1-1; D remains ambiguous. Trimming left V 0 bases short and J 10 bases short, with 15 bases between. The germline V gene encodes CDR1 LGHNA and CDR2 YSLEER. The CDR3 loop spans 14 amino acids. CDR3: CASSQDQVGKGAFF. CDR3 nucleotides: TGCGCCAGCAGCCAAGATCAGGTAGGGAAAGGAGCTTTCTTT.

In its sample, this clone was seen a few times. The rearrangement uses TRBV9 and TRBJ1-1; D is uncertain. Germline V gives CDR1 SGDLS, CDR2 YYNGEE. V lost 7 bases, J lost 1 base, and 11 bases lay in between. This CDR3 comprises 13 residues. Here the CDR3 reads CASAVGRNTEAFF. CDR3 in DNA: TGTGCCAGCGCTGTAGGGAGGAACACTGAAGCTTTCTTT.

The J gene is TRBJ1-1, the V gene TRBV7-9, with D possibly TRBD1 on 5 matching bases. Trimming shortened V by 5 bases and J by 9 bases, and 13 bases separated the two germline ends. CDR3 size: 12 residues. Per germline, CDR1 SEHNR and CDR2 FQNEAQ (reference sequence). The CDR3 DNA is TGTGCCAGCAGCCCGGGACCGTTGAAAGCTTTCTTT. Translating gives CASSPGPLKAFF.

The chain couples TRBV9 to TRBJ2-2, with no clear D. The germline V gene has CDR1 SGDLS and CDR2 YYNGEE. V lost 1 base, J lost 7 bases, and 11 bases lay in between. The CDR3 totals 14 residues. CDR3: CASSVLEYGGELFF. The DNA for the CDR3 is TGTGCCAGCAGCGTACTGGAGTACGGCGGGGAGCTGTTTTTT.

The V and J genes are TRBV5-1 and TRBJ2-5; D may be TRBD1 (5 bases). From germline, CDR1 is SGHRS and CDR2 YFSETQ. This CDR3 has 12 residues. Between the trimmed V and J ends, which lost 6 bases and 1 base, there was a span of 7 bases. CDR3 region: CASTDTQETQYF. In nucleotides, the CDR3 is TGCGCCAGCACGGACACCCAAGAGACCCAGTACTTC.

V usage is TRBV7-6 and J usage is TRBJ1-1, with 7 bases aligning to TRBD1. The J segment lost 4 bases and the V segment lost 3 bases, leaving 5 bases of the junction unmatched. Germline CDR1 and CDR2: SGHVS and FNYEAQ. The CDR3 is made up of 14 amino acids. CDR3 sequence (DNA): TGTGCCAGCAGCTTCGGCAGGGGGATCACTGAAGCTTTCTTT. Its translation is CASSFGRGITEAFF.

The V gene is TRBV5-1, the J gene TRBJ1-2; TRBD1 aligns across 10 bases. V dropped 4 bases and J dropped 2; count of bases not matched to a gene: 14. The CDR3 totals 18 residues. Germline V gene lookup returns CDR1 SGHRS and CDR2 YFSETQ. The DNA of the CDR3 is TGCGCCAGCAGCCCATCGACAGGGGGCTCCTATTTCAACTATGGCTACACCTTC. It encodes CASSPSTGGSYFNYGYTF.

The chain joins TRBV6-1 to TRBJ1-5; 12 positions agree with TRBD1. Germline V gives CDR1 MNHNS, CDR2 SASEGT. Trimming at V came to 8 bases and at J to 3 bases, leaving 5 bases not matched to a gene. This CDR3 region has 15 residues. The DNA for the CDR3 is TGTGCCAGCGCAGGGACAGGGGGCCTCAATCAGCCCCAGCATTTT. Amino acids: CASAGTGGLNQPQHF.

This chain joins TRBV18 and TRBJ2-3; D uncertain. The V gene lost 3 bases and the J gene lost 0 bases, with 4 bases spanning the gap. CDR3 length equals 13 residues. Germline V gene data show CDR1 as KGHSH and CDR2 as LQKENI. The CDR3 nucleotides read TGTGCCAGCTCACCCGTCAGCACAGATACGCAGTATTTT. Protein sequence: CASSPVSTDTQYF.

Of note for this clone: A clone one base away is much larger, so this may be a read error. The chain combines TRBV25-1 with TRBJ2-7; D gene unclear. Looked up from germline, CDR1 is MGHDK and CDR2 is SYGVNS. CDR3 length: 15 residues. CDR3 DNA: TGTGCCGGCAGTGGCCCCCTGGAGAACTCCTACGAGCAGTACTTC. Protein: CAGSGPLENSYEQYF.

The rearrangement joins TRBV30 to TRBJ1-2; TRBD1 matches 8 bases. V gave up 5 bases and J gave up 7 bases; unmatched junction bases: 9. The CDR3 consists of 13 residues. CDR1 is GTSNPN and CDR2 is SVGIG in the germline V gene (reference sequence). CDR3 sequence: CAWGRGQGSGYTF. The CDR3 DNA reads TGTGCCTGGGGTCGCGGACAGGGCTCTGGCTACACCTTC.

J is TRBJ2-5 and V is TRBV25-1, with 7 bases lining up with TRBD2. The V gene end was trimmed by 5 bases and the J gene end by 5 bases; junction bases not matched to a gene: 17. CDR3 length: 17 residues. The germline CDR1 and CDR2 sequences are MGHDK and SYGVNS. The CDR3 loop reads CASSRSRLALIGETQYF. The CDR3 DNA follows: TGTGCCAGCAGTAGGTCCCGACTAGCCCTCATAGGGGAGACCCAGTACTTC.

This chain joins TRBV28 and TRBJ1-2; D gene ambiguous. The CDR3 spans 12 residues. CDR1 MDHEN and CDR2 SYDVKM come from the germline V gene. Trimming took 11 bases from V and 0 from J, leaving 10 bases between them. The CDR3 DNA reads as TGTGCCGCCCGTTGGGCTAACTATGGCTACACCTTC. Translating it yields CAARWANYGYTF.

The rearrangement joins TRBV2 to TRBJ1-5; D not resolved. Looked up from germline, CDR1 is SNHLY and CDR2 is FYNNEI. The CDR3 consists of 15 residues. The germline V and J ends were trimmed by 0 bases and 3 bases, with 9 bases remaining between them. CDR3 protein: CASSEAGRSNQPQHF. The CDR3 bases are TGTGCCAGCAGTGAAGCAGGGAGATCCAATCAGCCCCAGCATTTT.

This clone was detected only once. This chain connects TRBV9 to TRBJ2-1, with a tentative D call TRBD1 (6 bases). V lost 0 bases to trimming and J lost 8 bases, with 15 bases between them. The germline CDR1 and CDR2 sequences are SGDLS and YYNGEE. The CDR3 sequence is 15 residues long. The CDR3, as DNA: TGTGCCAGCAGCGTAGAGGCAGGGGCTTGGGATGAGCAGTTCTTC. This gives the protein CASSVEAGAWDEQFF.

The V call is TRBV4-3, the J call TRBJ2-3; D may match TRBD1 or TRBD2 (7 bases each). Trimming shortened V by 2 bases and J by 3 bases, and 18 bases separated the two germline ends. CDR1 is LGHNA, CDR2 YSLEER, per germline. The CDR3 runs 17 residues. The CDR3 loop is CASSQRGGGGRTDTQYF. CDR3 DNA: TGCGCCAGCAGCCAAAGGGGAGGGGGCGGACGTACAGATACGCAGTATTTT.

The V gene is TRBV29-1, the J gene TRBJ2-1; D gene unclear. Trimming shortened V by 4 bases and J by 0 bases, and 10 bases separated the two germline ends. This CDR3 has 14 amino acids. Germline loops: CDR1 SQVTM, CDR2 ANQGSEA. The CDR3 protein is CSVVWGSSYNEQFF. The CDR3 nucleotides are TGCAGCGTTGTGTGGGGTAGCTCCTACAATGAGCAGTTCTTC.

This clone turned up a few times. This chain links TRBV12-2 with TRBJ2-7; the table's D call, TRBD2, has no DNA check behind it. TRBV12-2 represents a pseudogene. There are 18 residues in the CDR3. The CDR3 nucleotides read TGTGCAAGTCGCTTATTATGCGGTTCGGGACTACCTAACTACGAGCAGTACTTC. Amino acid sequence: CASRLLCGSGLPNYEQYF.

This clone was seen only once. This chain connects TRBV5-1 to TRBJ2-7, with a possible D match to TRBD2 (6 bases). CDR1 SGHRS and CDR2 YFSETQ come from the germline V gene. V dropped 3 bases and J dropped 0 bases, with 16 bases sitting between them. There are 16 residues in the CDR3. DNA of the CDR3: TGCGCCAGCAGCTCCCAGGTGGGGGGACTCTCCTACGAGCAGTACTTC. Amino acids: CASSSQVGGLSYEQYF.

DNA for the CDR3: TGCGCCAGCAGCTGGGGACTAGCGGGAGGGGATAACACCGGGGAGCTGTTTTTT. Its translation: CASSWGLAGGDNTGELFF. The rearrangement uses TRBV5-1 and TRBJ2-2; TRBD2 matches 16 bases. After removal of 3 bases from V and 2 bases from J, the junction contained 4 bases not matched to a gene. This CDR3 is 18 amino acids long. CDR1 is SGHRS and CDR2 is YFSETQ in the germline V gene.